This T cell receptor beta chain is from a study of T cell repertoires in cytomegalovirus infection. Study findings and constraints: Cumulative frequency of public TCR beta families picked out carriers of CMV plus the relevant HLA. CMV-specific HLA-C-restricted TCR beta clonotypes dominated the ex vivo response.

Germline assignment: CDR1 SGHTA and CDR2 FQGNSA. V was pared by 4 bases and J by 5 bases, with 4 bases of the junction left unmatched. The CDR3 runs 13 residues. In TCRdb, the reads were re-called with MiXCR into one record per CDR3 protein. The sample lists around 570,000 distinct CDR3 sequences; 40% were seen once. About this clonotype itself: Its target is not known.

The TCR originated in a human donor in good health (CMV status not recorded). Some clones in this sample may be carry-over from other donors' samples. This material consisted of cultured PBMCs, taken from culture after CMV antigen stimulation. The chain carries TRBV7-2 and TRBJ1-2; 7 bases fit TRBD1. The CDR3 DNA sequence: TGTGCCAGCAGCTCGGACAGGTGGTATGGCTACACCTTC. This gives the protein CASSSDRWYGYTF.